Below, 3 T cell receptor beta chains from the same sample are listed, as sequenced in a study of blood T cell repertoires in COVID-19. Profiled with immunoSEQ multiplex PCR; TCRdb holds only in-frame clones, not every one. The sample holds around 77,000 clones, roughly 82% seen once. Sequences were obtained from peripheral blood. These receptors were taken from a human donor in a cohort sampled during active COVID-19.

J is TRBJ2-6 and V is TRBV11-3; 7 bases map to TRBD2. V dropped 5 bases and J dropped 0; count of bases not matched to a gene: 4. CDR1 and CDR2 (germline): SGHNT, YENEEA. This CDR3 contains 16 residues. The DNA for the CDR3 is TGTGCCAGCAGCCCTAGCGGATTCTCTGGGGCCAACGTCCTGACTTTC. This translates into CASSPSGFSGANVLTF.

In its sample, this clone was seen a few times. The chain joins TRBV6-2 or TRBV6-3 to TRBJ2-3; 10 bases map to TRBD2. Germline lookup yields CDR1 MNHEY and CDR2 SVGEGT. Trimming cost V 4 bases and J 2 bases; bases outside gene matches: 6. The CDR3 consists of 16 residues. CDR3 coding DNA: TGTGCCAGCAGTTCTTGGACTAGCGGAAACACAGATACGCAGTATTTT. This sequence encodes CASSSWTSGNTDTQYF.

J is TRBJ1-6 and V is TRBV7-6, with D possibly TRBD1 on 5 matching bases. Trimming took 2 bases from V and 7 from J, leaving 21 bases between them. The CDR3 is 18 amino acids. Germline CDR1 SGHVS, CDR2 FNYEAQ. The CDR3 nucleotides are TGTGCCAGCAGCTTATTCAGGGCTACGACGGGGGTAAATTCACCCCTCCACTTT. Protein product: CASSLFRATTGVNSPLHF.